Listed here is a single T cell receptor (beta chain). V shed 5 bases and J 4 bases; nucleotides not matched to a gene: 4. In germline, CDR1 is SGHTA, CDR2 FQGTGA. The CDR3 extends over 13 amino acids. The table came from immunoSEQ multiplex PCR; TCRdb's copy has only in-frame clones and leaves some out. The table shows 300,000 or so clones, with roughly 90% occurring only once. The data were taken from a study of blood T cell repertoires in COVID-19. The chain links TRBV7-3 to TRBJ1-1, with 7 bases fitting TRBD1. The receptor was isolated from a man younger than 30 who had recovered from COVID-19. The sequencing input was peripheral blood. CDR3 residues: CASSAAGGTEAFF. Written as DNA, the CDR3 is TGTGCCAGCAGCGCCGCAGGGGGCACTGAAGCTTTCTTT. Full variable domain (outside the CDR3, taken from reference TRBV7-3 and TRBJ1-1): GAGVSQTPSNKVTEKGKYVELRCDPISGHTALYWYRQSLGQGPEFLIYFQGTGAADDSGLPNDRFFAVRPEGSVSTLKIQRTERGDSAVYLCASSAAGGTEAFFGQGTRLTVV.